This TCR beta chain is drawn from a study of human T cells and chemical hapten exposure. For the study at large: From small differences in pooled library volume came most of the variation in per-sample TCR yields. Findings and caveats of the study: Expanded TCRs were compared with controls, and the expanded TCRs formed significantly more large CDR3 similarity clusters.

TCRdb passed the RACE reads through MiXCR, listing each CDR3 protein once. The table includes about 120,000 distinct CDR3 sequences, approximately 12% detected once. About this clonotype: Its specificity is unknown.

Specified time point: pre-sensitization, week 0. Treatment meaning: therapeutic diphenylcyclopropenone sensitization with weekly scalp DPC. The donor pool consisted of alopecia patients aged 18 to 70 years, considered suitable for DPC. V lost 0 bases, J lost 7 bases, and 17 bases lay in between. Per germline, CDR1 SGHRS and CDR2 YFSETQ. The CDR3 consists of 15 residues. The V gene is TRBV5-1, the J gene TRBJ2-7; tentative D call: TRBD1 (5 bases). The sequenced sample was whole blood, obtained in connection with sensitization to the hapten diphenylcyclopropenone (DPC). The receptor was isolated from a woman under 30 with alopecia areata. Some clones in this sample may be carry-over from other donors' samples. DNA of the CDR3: TGCGCCAGCAGCTTGGGGACACGGTCCTCTATGGAGCAGTACTTC. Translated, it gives CASSLGTRSSMEQYF.